The entry that follows covers one T cell receptor beta chain sequence. The junction shows a germline mismatch at one end, possibly a read error. In the authors' workflow: Estimated nucleated cell counts came from reference gene primer amplification. Clones were sequenced by immunoSEQ multiplex PCR, and TCRdb holds only the in-frame ones, with some missing. The V and J calls and clone size were taken over from that table, and D and trimming were inferred from the DNA. The sample consists of approximately 250,000 clones, around 81% of them appearing once. CDR1 and CDR2 (germline): SGHTA, FQGNSA. The CDR3 is 15 amino acids. These data are taken from a study of blood T cell repertoires in COVID-19. Overall study: Material from acute and convalescent COVID-19 was sourced from the United States, Italy and Spain. PBMCs, B-cell-depleted T cells, or T cells provided the cDNA or gDNA that made up the material.

V usage is TRBV7-2 and J usage is TRBJ2-1; 12 bases fit TRBD2. The clonotype originates from a woman aged 55-69 years with active or convalescent COVID-19. The sequencing sample was made of peripheral blood. CDR3 in amino acids: CASSLATSGGFEQFF. In nucleotides, the CDR3 is TGTGCCAGCAGCCTAGCGACTAGCGGGGGATTTGAGCAGTTCTTC.